Listed below are T cell receptor beta chains from one sample, sequenced in a study of CD8 T cells in ankylosing spondylitis. Using its own MiXCR run on the 5' RACE reads, TCRdb lists one record per CDR3 protein. Seen here are some 100,000 distinct CDR3 sequences, about 9% observed once, and the top ten hold 30%. The material sequenced was blood, either unsorted or a sorted T cell fraction (not recorded which). These receptors were collected from a male donor with ankylosing spondylitis. Each CDR3 is given with its conserved first and last residue. D genes are given only for firm matches. Some rows mark clone size as missing; the rest say once, few, many or name a class of expanded clone.

D: TRBD2; V: TRBV13; length: 15; size: few; J: TRBJ2-7; CDR3: CASSAGLAVSYEQYF; DNA: TGTGCCAGCAGCGCGGGACTAGCGGTATCCTACGAGCAGTACTTC
D: NA; V: TRBV20-1; length: 16; size: few; J: TRBJ1-3; CDR3: CGYSGGLQFSGNTIYF; DNA: TGCGGCTATAGTGGAGGGCTCCAATTCTCTGGAAACACCATATATTTT
D: NA; V: TRBV2; length: 14; size: NA; J: TRBJ2-7; CDR3: CASSDGRGPYEQYF; DNA: TGTGCCAGCAGTGATGGCAGGGGTCCCTACGAGCAGTACTTC
D: NA; V: TRBV20-1; length: 14; size: many; J: TRBJ2-1; CDR3: CSAPVLARYNEQFF; DNA: TGCAGTGCCCCGGTGTTAGCGAGATACAATGAGCAGTTCTTC
D: NA; V: TRBV12-3/TRBV12-4; length: 16; size: few; J: TRBJ2-1; CDR3: CASTDQERGKRDEQFF; DNA: TGTGCCAGCACCGACCAAGAACGAGGGAAGAGGGATGAGCAGTTCTTC
D: NA; V: TRBV20-1; length: 14; size: few; J: TRBJ2-1; CDR3: CSAPTGRGSNEQFF; DNA: TGCAGTGCGCCGACAGGGAGGGGAAGCAATGAGCAGTTCTTC
D: NA; V: TRBV7-9; length: 14; size: few; J: TRBJ1-1; CDR3: CASSQGPMNTEAFF; DNA: TGTGCCAGCAGCCAGGGACCTATGAACACTGAAGCTTTCTTT
D: TRBD1; V: TRBV7-9; length: 16; size: many; J: TRBJ2-2; CDR3: CASSHLADRETGELFF; DNA: TGTGCCAGCAGCCACCTGGCGGACAGGGAAACCGGGGAGCTGTTTTTT
D: NA; V: TRBV24-1; length: 14; size: many; J: TRBJ2-3; CDR3: CATSGGDNLDTQYF; DNA: TGTGCCACCAGTGGCGGGGACAACTTAGATACGCAGTATTTT
D: TRBD2; V: TRBV28; length: 16; size: NA; J: TRBJ2-1; CDR3: CASRSEREGPYNEQFF; DNA: TGTGCCAGTAGATCCGAGCGGGAGGGCCCCTACAATGAGCAGTTCTTC
D: TRBD2; V: TRBV20-1; length: 17; size: many; J: TRBJ2-7; CDR3: CSAPPLAGGFSSYEQYF; DNA: TGCAGTGCCCCGCCCCTAGCGGGAGGTTTTAGCTCCTACGAGCAGTACTTC
D: NA; V: TRBV5-6; length: 12; size: NA; J: TRBJ1-5; CDR3: CASSLARQPQHF; DNA: TGTGCCAGCAGCTTGGCTAGGCAGCCCCAGCATTTT
D: NA; V: TRBV3-1; length: 15; size: many; J: TRBJ1-1; CDR3: CASSQGPGAVTEAFF; DNA: TGTGCCAGCAGCCAAGGGCCGGGGGCGGTCACTGAAGCTTTCTTT
D: NA; V: TRBV5-4; length: 13; size: few; J: TRBJ1-2; CDR3: CASSLNGFYGYTF; DNA: TGTGCCAGCAGCTTGAACGGATTCTATGGCTACACCTTC
D: NA; V: TRBV2; length: 12; size: many; J: TRBJ1-3; CDR3: CASSPHRDTIYF; DNA: TGTGCCAGCAGTCCACACAGGGACACCATATATTTT
D: NA; V: TRBV10-3; length: 13; size: few; J: TRBJ1-2; CDR3: CAISAGQIYGYTF; DNA: TGTGCCATCAGCGCTGGACAGATTTATGGCTACACCTTC
D: NA; V: TRBV5-1; length: 13; size: many; J: TRBJ2-7; CDR3: CASSLDLVGEQYF; DNA: TGCGCCAGCAGCTTGGATCTAGTTGGCGAGCAGTACTTC
D: NA; V: TRBV27; length: 14; size: few; J: TRBJ2-1; CDR3: CASSPRGVVDEQFF; DNA: TGTGCCAGCAGTCCCCGGGGCGTTGTCGATGAGCAGTTCTTC
D: NA; V: TRBV6-1; length: 16; size: NA; J: TRBJ1-1; CDR3: CASSEQRGRLNTEAFF; DNA: TGTGCCAGCAGTGAACAAAGGGGCCGTTTGAACACTGAAGCTTTCTTT
D: NA; V: TRBV7-9; length: 15; size: NA; J: TRBJ2-1; CDR3: CASSPPGSSYNEQFF; DNA: TGTGCCAGCAGCCCGCCGGGGTCTTCCTACAATGAGCAGTTCTTC
D: NA; V: TRBV6-1; length: 16; size: many; J: TRBJ1-5; CDR3: CASSPLGGTVNQPQHF; DNA: TGTGCCAGCAGTCCCCTTGGGGGGACGGTGAATCAGCCCCAGCATTTT
D: NA; V: TRBV15; length: 15; size: NA; J: TRBJ2-1; CDR3: CATSHPGNPYNEQFF; DNA: TGTGCCACCAGCCACCCGGGGAACCCCTACAATGAGCAGTTCTTC
D: NA; V: TRBV9; length: 14; size: many; J: TRBJ1-5; CDR3: CASSVDGGPQPQHF; DNA: TGTGCCAGCAGCGTAGATGGGGGCCCACAGCCCCAGCATTTT
D: NA; V: TRBV14; length: 15; size: NA; J: TRBJ1-3; CDR3: CASSQVDSSGNTIYF; DNA: TGTGCCAGCAGCCAAGTGGACAGCTCTGGAAACACCATATATTTT
D: NA; V: TRBV12-3/TRBV12-4; length: 14; size: NA; J: TRBJ2-1; CDR3: CASSIQGIGNEQFF; DNA: TGTGCCAGCAGCATCCAGGGGATCGGCAATGAGCAGTTCTTC
D: TRBD1; V: TRBV11-2; length: 15; size: few; J: TRBJ2-7; CDR3: CASSLVGTANYEQYF; DNA: TGTGCCAGCAGCTTAGTCGGGACAGCGAACTACGAGCAGTACTTC
D: TRBD2; V: TRBV29-1; length: 15; size: many; J: TRBJ2-1; CDR3: CSVEGLADHYNEQFF; DNA: TGCAGCGTCGAGGGACTAGCGGACCATTACAATGAGCAGTTCTTC
D: NA; V: TRBV7-9; length: 12; size: few; J: TRBJ2-2; CDR3: CASSLRVGELFF; DNA: TGTGCCAGCAGCTTAAGGGTCGGGGAGCTGTTTTTT
D: NA; V: TRBV30; length: 12; size: NA; J: TRBJ2-1; CDR3: CAWSQGYGEQFF; DNA: TGTGCCTGGAGTCAGGGATATGGTGAGCAGTTCTTC
D: NA; V: TRBV12-3/TRBV12-4; length: 15; size: NA; J: TRBJ1-5; CDR3: CASSLGHSSNQPQHF; DNA: TGTGCCAGCAGTTTAGGACACTCTAGCAATCAGCCCCAGCATTTT
D: NA; V: TRBV14; length: 16; size: few; J: TRBJ2-3; CDR3: CASSQDFGPSTDTQYF; DNA: TGTGCCAGCAGCCAAGACTTCGGGCCTAGCACAGATACGCAGTATTTT
D: TRBD1; V: TRBV25-1; length: 14; size: few; J: TRBJ1-1; CDR3: CASIRGGSNTEAFF; DNA: TGTGCCAGCATCAGGGGGGGGTCGAACACTGAAGCTTTCTTT
D: NA; V: TRBV11-2; length: 15; size: NA; J: TRBJ2-5; CDR3: CASSLHRDSPETQYF; DNA: TGTGCCAGCAGTCTACACAGGGATTCCCCCGAGACCCAGTACTTC
D: NA; V: TRBV6-2/TRBV6-3; length: 14; size: NA; J: TRBJ1-5; CDR3: CARSWTDINQPQHF; DNA: TGTGCCAGAAGTTGGACAGACATCAATCAGCCCCAGCATTTT
D: NA; V: TRBV20-1; length: 18; size: many; J: TRBJ2-1; CDR3: CSARDQISGWSSYNEQFF; DNA: TGCAGTGCTAGAGATCAAATTTCAGGGTGGAGCTCCTACAATGAGCAGTTCTTC
D: TRBD1; V: TRBV29-1; length: 13; size: many; J: TRBJ2-1; CDR3: CSLYGDRDNEQFF; DNA: TGCAGCCTGTACGGGGACAGGGACAATGAGCAGTTCTTC
D: NA; V: TRBV7-9; length: 17; size: many; J: TRBJ2-4; CDR3: CASSPWGDLGDKNIQYF; DNA: TGTGCCAGCAGTCCCTGGGGGGACCTAGGGGACAAAAACATTCAGTACTTC
D: NA; V: TRBV7-8; length: 15; size: few; J: TRBJ1-5; CDR3: CASSLEATVNQPQHF; DNA: TGTGCCAGCAGCTTAGAGGCTACAGTCAATCAGCCCCAGCATTTT
D: NA; V: TRBV12-3/TRBV12-4; length: 13; size: many; J: TRBJ2-7; CDR3: CASSSGQSYEQYF; DNA: TGTGCCAGCAGCAGTGGACAATCCTACGAGCAGTACTTC
D: TRBD2; V: TRBV29-1; length: 12; size: many; J: TRBJ2-1; CDR3: CSVAGGYNEQFF; DNA: TGCAGCGTTGCGGGAGGGTACAATGAGCAGTTCTTC
D: TRBD1; V: TRBV5-5; length: 16; size: NA; J: TRBJ1-1; CDR3: CASSLSGGAVRTEAFF; DNA: TGTGCCAGCAGCTTGTCAGGGGGGGCTGTGAGGACTGAAGCTTTCTTT
D: TRBD2; V: TRBV27; length: 15; size: many; J: TRBJ2-7; CDR3: CASSLSGRDSYEQYF; DNA: TGTGCCAGCAGTTTAAGTGGGAGGGACTCCTACGAGCAGTACTTC
D: NA; V: TRBV20-1; length: 15; size: few; J: TRBJ1-2; CDR3: CSAPTRVGYDYGYTF; DNA: TGCAGTGCTCCCACCCGGGTCGGGTACGACTATGGCTACACCTTC
D: NA; V: TRBV29-1; length: 13; size: many; J: TRBJ1-2; CDR3: CSVTGGYNYGYTF; DNA: TGCAGCGTGACTGGGGGCTATAACTATGGCTACACCTTC
D: TRBD2; V: TRBV2; length: 14; size: NA; J: TRBJ2-3; CDR3: CASGTSSSWDTQYF; DNA: TGTGCCAGTGGGACTAGTTCGAGTTGGGATACGCAGTATTTT
D: TRBD2; V: TRBV4-2; length: 12; size: many; J: TRBJ2-1; CDR3: CASSTGGNEQFF; DNA: TGTGCCAGCAGCACGGGGGGAAATGAGCAGTTCTTC
D: TRBD1; V: TRBV5-1; length: 16; size: NA; J: TRBJ1-6; CDR3: CASRPTGDDYNSPLHF; DNA: TGCGCCAGCAGGCCGACAGGGGATGATTACAACTCACCCCTCCACTTT
D: NA; V: TRBV12-3/TRBV12-4; length: 15; size: many; J: TRBJ2-3; CDR3: CASSLVWEGTDTQYF; DNA: TGTGCCAGCAGTTTAGTTTGGGAGGGCACAGATACGCAGTATTTT
D: TRBD1; V: TRBV20-1; length: 17; size: many; J: TRBJ1-2; CDR3: CSAKHHNPGTGDYGYTF; DNA: TGCAGTGCCAAGCACCACAACCCCGGGACAGGGGACTATGGCTACACCTTC
D: NA; V: TRBV30; length: 14; size: few; J: TRBJ2-7; CDR3: CAWSVKAPPYEQYF; DNA: TGTGCCTGGAGTGTAAAGGCGCCCCCATACGAGCAGTACTTC
D: NA; V: TRBV9; length: 14; size: few; J: TRBJ2-4; CDR3: CASSVGTDQNIQYF; DNA: TGTGCCAGCAGCGTAGGGACAGATCAAAACATTCAGTACTTC